This TCR beta chain is drawn from a study of cytomegalovirus exposure and HLA in healthy donors. Study-level results: It was found in a later analysis that first-cohort TCR clusters tended to co-occur in the 100 to 150 validation repertoires. Cytomegalovirus association was assigned to 170 or so TCR beta chains. Reports indicated that the classifier achieved high specificity and sensitivity in diagnosing cytomegalovirus status.

CDR3 length: 14 amino acids. The V gene lost 5 bases and the J gene lost 5 bases, with 15 bases spanning the gap. The germline V gene has CDR1 PRHDT and CDR2 FYEKMQ (reference sequence). Concerning this clone: Its antigen is still unknown.

Separate from the 666-subject first cohort, the roughly 120-subject validation cohort was the one that the donors belonged to. Method: immunoSEQ multiplex PCR; TCRdb's copy keeps in-frame clones and lacks some. This sample has 100,000 to 130,000 clones, with approximately 85% found just once. What was sequenced was PBMCs. This TCR was sampled from a woman younger than 30 in good health and CMV-seronegative. V and J are TRBV13 and TRBJ1-1, with D possibly TRBD1 on 5 matching bases. For the CDR3, the DNA is TGTGCCAGCAGCGGTGGACGTAAGGGGACTGAAGCTTTCTTT. Amino acid sequence: CASSGGRKGTEAFF.